This T cell receptor (beta chain) was recovered during a study of T-cell reconstitution after alpha-beta-depleted transplantation in children. The length of the CDR3 is 13 residues. Deletions cut 1 base from V and 4 bases from J, with 5 bases between. Germline lookup yields CDR1 LGHNA and CDR2 YNFKEQ. Preparing the TCRbeta library involved the use of unique molecular identifiers. Each CDR3 protein is one row after TCRdb ran MiXCR on the PCR reads. The table shows about 980,000 distinct CDR3 sequences, with roughly 29% occurring only once. The study, taken as a whole, reports: High day-60 TCRbeta diversity in some patients came from surviving recipient T cells and thymic progenitors. Expanded clones from the graft, numbering several hundred, reportedly supplied alpha-beta T cells about two months after transplant. Newly made T cells mostly supplied T-cell counts and diversity one year after transplant.

At least ten counts were recorded for this clonotype. Its antigen is unknown. The rearrangement links TRBV4-2 to TRBJ2-1; no clear D. The sequencing here drew on PBMCs, mostly from graft donor cells, taken 360 days after TCRalphabeta/CD19-depleted stem cell transplant. The receptor's source is a boy under two years old who had a stem cell transplant for SCID, so the T cells may come from the graft donor. This chain's CDR3 is CASSQALYNEQFF. The CDR3 DNA is TGTGCCAGCAGCCAAGCCTTGTACAATGAGCAGTTCTTC.